This TCR beta chain was sequenced for a study of memory CD4+ T cells and cytomegalovirus serostatus. Single viable CD3+CD4+CD8-CD45RO+ cells were sorted as the memory CD4+ T cells. Broader study findings: About 40% of the roughly 150 known CMV-associated TCRbeta sequences appeared in CD4+ memory.

With regard to this clone: Antigen unknown.

Under the authors' procedure: Out-of-frame sequences were removed, leaving about 2.2 million distinct TCRbeta sequences. Generated by immunoSEQ multiplex PCR, the TCRdb table keeps only in-frame clones and is missing some. The DNA was the basis for D and trimming; V, J and clone size are from that table. The profile shows some 80,000 clones, approximately 80% of them singletons. CDR1 and CDR2 from the germline V gene are SGDLS and YYNGEE. Trimming took off 4 bases at V and 5 bases at J, with 12 bases between the two ends. The CDR3 extends over 13 amino acids. The rearrangement joins TRBV9 to TRBJ1-1; D is unresolved. This TCR came from an adult in good health and CMV-seronegative. The specimen sequenced was memory CD4+ T cells from blood. The CDR3 nucleotides are TGTGCCAGCAGCCCGTCTTACGGGACTGAAGCTTTCTTT. Translation: CASSPSYGTEAFF.